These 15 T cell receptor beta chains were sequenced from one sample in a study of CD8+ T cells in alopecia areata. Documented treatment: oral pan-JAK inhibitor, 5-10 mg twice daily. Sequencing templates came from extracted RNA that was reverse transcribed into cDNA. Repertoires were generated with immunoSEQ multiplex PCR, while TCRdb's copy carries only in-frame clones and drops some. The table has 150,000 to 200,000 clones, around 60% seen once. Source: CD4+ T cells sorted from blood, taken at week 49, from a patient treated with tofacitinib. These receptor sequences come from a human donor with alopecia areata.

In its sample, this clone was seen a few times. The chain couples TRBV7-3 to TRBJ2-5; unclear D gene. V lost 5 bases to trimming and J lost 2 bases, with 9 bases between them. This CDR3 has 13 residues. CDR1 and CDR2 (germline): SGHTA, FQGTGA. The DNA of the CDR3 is TGTGCCAGCAGCATCTCAATTCAAGAGACCCAGTACTTC. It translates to CASSISIQETQYF.

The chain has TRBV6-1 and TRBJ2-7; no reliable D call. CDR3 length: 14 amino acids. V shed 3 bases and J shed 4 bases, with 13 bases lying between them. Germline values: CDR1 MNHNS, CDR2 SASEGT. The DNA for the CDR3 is TGTGCCAGCAGTGAGGACGGAGCGTTTTACGAGCAGTACTTC. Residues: CASSEDGAFYEQYF.

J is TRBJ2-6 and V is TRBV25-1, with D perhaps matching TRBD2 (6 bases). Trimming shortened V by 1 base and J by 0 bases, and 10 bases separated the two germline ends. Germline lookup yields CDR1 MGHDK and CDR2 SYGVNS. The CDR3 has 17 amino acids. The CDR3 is CASSESPGSSGANVLTF. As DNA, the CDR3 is TGTGCCAGCAGTGAATCACCCGGGAGCTCTGGGGCCAACGTCCTGACTTTC.

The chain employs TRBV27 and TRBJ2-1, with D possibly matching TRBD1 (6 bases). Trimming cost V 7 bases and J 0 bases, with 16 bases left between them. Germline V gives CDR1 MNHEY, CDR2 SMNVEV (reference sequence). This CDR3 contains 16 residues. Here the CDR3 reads CASKRGNFGSYNEQFF. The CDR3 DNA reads TGTGCCAGCAAAAGGGGGAACTTTGGCTCCTACAATGAGCAGTTCTTC.

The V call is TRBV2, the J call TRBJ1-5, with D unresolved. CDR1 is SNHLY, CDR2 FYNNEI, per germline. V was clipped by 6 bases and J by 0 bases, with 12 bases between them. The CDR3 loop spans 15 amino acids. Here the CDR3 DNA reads TGTGCCAGCAGCGACGGACTCAGTAGCAATCAGCCCCAGCATTTT. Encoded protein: CASSDGLSSNQPQHF.

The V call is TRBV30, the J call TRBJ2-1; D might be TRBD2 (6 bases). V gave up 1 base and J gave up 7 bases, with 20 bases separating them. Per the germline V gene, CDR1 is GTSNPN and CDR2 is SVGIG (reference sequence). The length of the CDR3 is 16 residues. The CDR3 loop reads CAWSGPWGLLGNEQFF. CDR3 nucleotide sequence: TGTGCCTGGAGTGGGCCTTGGGGACTTCTTGGAAATGAGCAGTTCTTC.

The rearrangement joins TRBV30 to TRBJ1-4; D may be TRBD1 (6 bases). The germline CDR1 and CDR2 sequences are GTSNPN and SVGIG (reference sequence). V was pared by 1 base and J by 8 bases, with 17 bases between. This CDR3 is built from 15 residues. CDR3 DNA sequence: TGTGCCTGGAGTGCAGCTCCAGGGGTTCGGGAAAAACTGTTTTTT. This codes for CAWSAAPGVREKLFF.

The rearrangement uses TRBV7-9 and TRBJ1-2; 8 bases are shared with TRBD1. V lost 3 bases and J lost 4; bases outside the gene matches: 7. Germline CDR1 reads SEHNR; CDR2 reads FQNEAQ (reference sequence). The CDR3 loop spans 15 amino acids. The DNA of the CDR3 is TGTGCCAGCAGCTTTACCGGGACAGGTGGCTATGGCTACACCTTC. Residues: CASSFTGTGGYGYTF.

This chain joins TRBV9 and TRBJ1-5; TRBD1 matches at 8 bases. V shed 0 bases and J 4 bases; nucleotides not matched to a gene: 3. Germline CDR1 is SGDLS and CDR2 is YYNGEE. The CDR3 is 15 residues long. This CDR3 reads CASSVGQGANQPQHF. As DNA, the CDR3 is TGTGCCAGCAGCGTAGGCCAGGGGGCGAATCAGCCCCAGCATTTT.

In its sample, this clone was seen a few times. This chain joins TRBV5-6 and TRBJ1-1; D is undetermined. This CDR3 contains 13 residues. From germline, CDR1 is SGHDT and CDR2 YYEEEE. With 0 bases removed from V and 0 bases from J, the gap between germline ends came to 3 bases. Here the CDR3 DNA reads TGTGCCAGCAGCTTGGGGGTGAACACTGAAGCTTTCTTT. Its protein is CASSLGVNTEAFF.

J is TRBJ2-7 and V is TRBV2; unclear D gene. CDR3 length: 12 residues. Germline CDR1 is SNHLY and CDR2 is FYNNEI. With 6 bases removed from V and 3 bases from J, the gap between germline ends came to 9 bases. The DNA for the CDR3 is TGTGCCAGCAGCCAATCGGTCTACGAGCAGTACTTC. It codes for CASSQSVYEQYF.

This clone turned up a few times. The CDR3 reads CATSRRQGRVVNEQFF. The CDR3 nucleotides are TGTGCCACCAGCCGGAGGCAGGGTAGGGTTGTCAATGAGCAGTTCTTC. This chain links TRBV15 with TRBJ2-1, with D possibly called TRBD1 or TRBD2 (5 bases each). Germline CDR1 LNHNV, CDR2 YYDKDF (reference sequence). V shed 5 bases and J shed 6 bases, with 20 bases lying between them. CDR3 length: 16 residues.

CDR3 nucleotides: TGCGCCAGCAGCTTGGCGGGGGAAGGGGCCAACGTCCTGACTTTC. It is translated as CASSLAGEGANVLTF. The chain couples TRBV5-1 to TRBJ2-6; TRBD2 is a possible D gene (6 bases). Trimming shortened V by 0 bases and J by 4 bases, and 8 bases separated the two germline ends. Germline V CDR1 and CDR2: SGHRS, YFSETQ. The CDR3 loop spans 15 amino acids.

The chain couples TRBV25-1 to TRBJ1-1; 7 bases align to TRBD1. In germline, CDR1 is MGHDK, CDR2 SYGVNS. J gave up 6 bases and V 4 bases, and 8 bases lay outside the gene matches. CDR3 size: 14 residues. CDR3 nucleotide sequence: TGTGCCAGCAGTGCCCGACAGGGTAGCGCTGAAGCTTTCTTT. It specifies CASSARQGSAEAFF.

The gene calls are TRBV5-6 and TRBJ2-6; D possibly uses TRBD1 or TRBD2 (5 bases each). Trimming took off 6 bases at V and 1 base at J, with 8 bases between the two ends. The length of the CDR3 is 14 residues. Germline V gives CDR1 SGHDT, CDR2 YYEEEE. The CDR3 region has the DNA TGTGCCAGCACCAGGGAGTCTGGGGCCAACGTCCTGACTTTC. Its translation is CASTRESGANVLTF.